The source of this TCR beta chain is a study of blood T cell repertoires in COVID-19 (TCRdb year 2020). Background on the whole study: Samples from collaborators originated in the United States, Italy and Spain and spanned both the acute and convalescent phases of COVID-19. A freely available public database, intended as a resource for researchers studying the immune response to SARS-CoV-2, is where the repertoires were released. Where available, HLA class I and class II types were taken from metadata supplied by the sample provider and were not determined by assay-based typing. The samples were drawn from the first 160 participants of the ongoing ImmuneRACE study and from more than 1,000 subjects provided by 6 global collaborators. Nearly every sample came with metadata listing a de-identified subject ID, COVID-19 status, age in years and sex. The material from the prospective study consisted of cDNA or gDNA derived from T cells, B-cell-depleted T cells, or PBMCs. Deeply sampled blood TCRbeta repertoires from subjects exposed to, actively infected with, or recovered from COVID-19 were included in the dataset. Overall study results and their limits: The quantity of clinical and demographic metadata differed by source and by participant and was supplied without curation.

The immunoSEQ Assay, a bias-controlled multiplex PCR, was used to amplify TCRbeta CDR3 regions from genomic DNA. Per the source publication's procedure: The number of nucleated cells in each sample was estimated from the amplification of reference gene primers within the assay. To quantify the absolute abundance of each unique TCRbeta CDR3 rearrangement, sequence reads were collapsed and filtered. For each sample, productive Simpson clonality was calculated by taking the square root of Simpson's diversity index across productive rearrangements. TCRdb mirrors the immuneACCESS table, restricted to in-frame sequences. Some clones are absent from its copies; in checked studies, under half trace to an unresolved V gene, and the reason for the others is unknown. V and J calls plus clone size are reproduced from that table; the DNA served to infer D and trimming. For this sample there are 90,000 to 100,000 clones; roughly 90% appear just once. Of the sample, over 5% falls within the top ten clones.

In Seattle, one collaborating source enrolled patients while the infection was active and tracked those patients longitudinally over the course of disease. The collaborating institutions used their own protocols to collect whole blood in K2EDTA tubes. For TCRbeta analysis, collaborator samples were shipped as frozen whole blood, as isolated PBMCs, or as DNA extracted from either sample type. The CDR3 holds 13 amino acids from the cysteine to the phenylalanine. CDR3 DNA only is kept here, 39 bases in frame from base 1. The germline V end is reduced by 3 bases and the J end by 6 bases; junction bases left unmatched: 3. As regards this clone: Its antigen is still unknown. No much larger clonotype is one base removed from it; base qualities were not supplied.

The TCR sequence derives from a man aged 55 to 70 with COVID-19, enrolled during active disease. The chain uses TRBV12-3 or TRBV12-4 and TRBJ1-2, and 8 bases in between align with TRBD1. Material for sequencing was peripheral blood. The DNA is TGTGCCAGCAGTTTTAACAGGGGGGATGGCTACACCTTC. This encodes CASSFNRGDGYTF.